One and the same sample provided the 2 T cell receptor beta chains below, sequenced in a study of blood T cell repertoires in COVID-19. Only in-frame clones appear in the TCRdb table, and some are missing; sequencing was by immunoSEQ multiplex PCR. The repertoire holds approximately 150,000 clones, with 65% to 85% as singletons. The sample was peripheral blood. Receptor source: a woman aged 45 to 65 with acute or convalescent COVID-19.

The chain is built from TRBV7-2 and TRBJ2-5; D possibly corresponds to TRBD1 (5 bases). Trimming pared 1 base from V and 4 bases from J, leaving 19 bases between. Germline values: CDR1 SGHTA, CDR2 FQGNSA. CDR3 length: 17 residues. The CDR3 spells CASSLGTSPYLGETQYF. DNA of the CDR3: TGTGCCAGCAGCTTAGGGACATCCCCGTACCTAGGAGAGACCCAGTACTTC.

Only a few counts were recorded for this clone. J is TRBJ1-6 and V is TRBV28, with D perhaps TRBD1 (5 bases). V lost 7 bases and J 8 bases, leaving 18 bases between the germline ends. Germline V gene sequence: CDR1 MDHEN, CDR2 SYDVKM. This CDR3 comprises 15 residues. The CDR3 DNA is TGTGCCAGCACTCCCGGAGTAGGGGAATATTCACCCCTCCACTTT. Protein: CASTPGVGEYSPLHF.